What follows describes a single T cell receptor beta chain. Its target is not known. After isolation, RNA underwent reverse transcription to generate cDNA as the sequencing template. TCRdb's copy holds only in-frame clones and misses some; the assay was immunoSEQ multiplex PCR. The repertoire holds 110,000 or so clones, approximately 59% seen once, with about 20% in the top ten. The CDR3 covers 13 residues. The germline gives CDR1 MNHEY, CDR2 SMNVEV (reference sequence). After removal of 4 bases from V and 1 base from J, the junction contained 0 bases not matched to a gene. The data stem from a study of CD8+ T cells in alopecia areata. Findings of the study overall: Clonality exceeded that of normal scalp in lesional scalp, most notably in alopecia totalis/universalis.

J is TRBJ1-1 and V is TRBV27; 7 bases match TRBD1. Sequencing used CD8+ T cells sorted from blood. The clonotype comes from a human donor in good health. The CDR3 reads CASSWDRNTEAFF. In DNA form, the CDR3 reads TGTGCCAGCAGTTGGGACAGGAACACTGAAGCTTTCTTT.